Described below is a single T cell receptor (beta chain) sequence and its context. PCR used 60 Vbeta primers and 13 Jbeta primers. Sequencing was performed with immunoSEQ multiplex PCR; in TCRdb, only in-frame clones are kept and a portion is missing. Of some 160,000 clones listed, more than 65% are singletons. These data are taken from a study of cytomegalovirus exposure and HLA in healthy donors. The CDR3 runs to 14 residues. The ends were cut back, 1 base at V and 11 bases at J, with 17 bases in the middle. CDR1 is SEHNR, CDR2 FQNEAQ, per germline (reference sequence). This chain uses TRBV7-9 with TRBJ1-1; D possibly corresponds to TRBD1 (5 bases). This receptor was taken from a man aged 50 to 59 in good health and CMV-seropositive. Sequenced: PBMCs. The CDR3 nucleotides read TGTGCCAGCAGCTTAGGGGGGGTAGGGGCAGGGGCTTTCTTT. Amino acid sequence: CASSLGGVGAGAFF.